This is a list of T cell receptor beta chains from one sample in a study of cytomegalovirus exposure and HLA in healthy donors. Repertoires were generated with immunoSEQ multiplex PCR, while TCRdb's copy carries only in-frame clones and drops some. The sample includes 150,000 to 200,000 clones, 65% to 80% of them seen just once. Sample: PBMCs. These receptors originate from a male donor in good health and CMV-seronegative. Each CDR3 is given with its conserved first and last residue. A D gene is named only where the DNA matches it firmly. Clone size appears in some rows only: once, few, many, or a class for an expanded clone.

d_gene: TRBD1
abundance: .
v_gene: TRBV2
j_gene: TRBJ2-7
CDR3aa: CASTRDSFYEQYF
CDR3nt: TGTGCCAGCACCCGGGACAGTTTCTACGAGCAGTACTTC

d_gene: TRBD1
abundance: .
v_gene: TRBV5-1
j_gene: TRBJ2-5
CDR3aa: CASRGSTGVEETQYF
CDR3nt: TGCGCCAGCAGAGGCTCGACAGGGGTAGAGGAGACCCAGTACTTC

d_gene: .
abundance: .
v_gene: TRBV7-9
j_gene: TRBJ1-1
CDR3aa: CASTNTGGANTEAFF
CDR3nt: TGTGCCAGCACAAACACGGGGGGCGCGAACACTGAAGCTTTCTTT

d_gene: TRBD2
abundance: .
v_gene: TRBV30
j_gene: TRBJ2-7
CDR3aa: CAWRTLAGVSYEQYF
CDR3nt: TGTGCCTGGAGAACACTAGCGGGGGTGTCCTACGAGCAGTACTTC

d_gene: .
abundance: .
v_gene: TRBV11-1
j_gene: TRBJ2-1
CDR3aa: CASSPGTYNEQFF
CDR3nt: TGTGCCAGCAGCCCCGGGACTTACAATGAGCAGTTCTTC

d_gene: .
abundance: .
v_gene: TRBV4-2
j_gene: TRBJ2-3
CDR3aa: CASSQELLGGASTDTQYF
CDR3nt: TGTGCCAGCAGCCAAGAACTACTGGGTGGGGCTAGCACAGATACGCAGTATTTT

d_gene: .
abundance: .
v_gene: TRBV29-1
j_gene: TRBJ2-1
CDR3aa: CSVAQLQGVQFF
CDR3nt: TGCAGCGTTGCCCAGCTCCAGGGTGTGCAGTTCTTC

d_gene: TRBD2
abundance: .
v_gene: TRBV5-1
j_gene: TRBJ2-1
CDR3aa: CASRRADVRGSGGYNEQFF
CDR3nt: TGCGCCAGCAGAAGAGCAGATGTACGGGGTAGCGGGGGCTACAATGAGCAGTTCTTC

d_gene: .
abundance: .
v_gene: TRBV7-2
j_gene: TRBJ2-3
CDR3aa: CASSLVGGGTDTQYF
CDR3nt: TGTGCCAGCAGCTTAGTAGGGGGAGGCACAGATACGCAGTATTTT

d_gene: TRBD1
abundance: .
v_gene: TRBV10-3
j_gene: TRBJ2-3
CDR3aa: CAIRETGGGDTQYF
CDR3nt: TGTGCCATCAGAGAAACAGGGGGAGGAGATACGCAGTATTTT

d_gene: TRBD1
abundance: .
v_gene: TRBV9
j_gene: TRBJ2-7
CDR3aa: CASNPGTGIREQYF
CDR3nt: TGTGCCAGCAACCCCGGGACAGGGATTCGTGAGCAGTACTTC

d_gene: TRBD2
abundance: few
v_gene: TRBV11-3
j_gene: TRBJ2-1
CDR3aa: CASSLGSGAYNEQFF
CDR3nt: TGTGCCAGCAGCTTAGGAAGCGGGGCCTACAATGAGCAGTTCTTC

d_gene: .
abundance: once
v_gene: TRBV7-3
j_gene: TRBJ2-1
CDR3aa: CASSLAGLDYNEQFF
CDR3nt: TGTGCCAGCAGCTTGGCAGGGTTGGACTACAATGAGCAGTTCTTC

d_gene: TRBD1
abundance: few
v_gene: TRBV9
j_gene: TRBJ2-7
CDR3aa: CASSARDSSYEQYF
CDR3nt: TGTGCCAGCAGCGCCCGGGACAGCTCCTACGAGCAGTACTTC

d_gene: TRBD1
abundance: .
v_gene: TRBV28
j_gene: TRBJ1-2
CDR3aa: CASSLWGTGAPYGYTF
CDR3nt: TGTGCCAGCAGTTTATGGGGGACAGGGGCCCCCTATGGCTACACCTTC

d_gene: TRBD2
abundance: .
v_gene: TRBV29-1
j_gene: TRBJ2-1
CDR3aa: CSVVGGILAGVDEQFF
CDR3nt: TGCAGCGTTGTGGGGGGTATCCTAGCGGGAGTTGATGAGCAGTTCTTC

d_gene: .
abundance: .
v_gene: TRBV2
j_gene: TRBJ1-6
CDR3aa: CASSVDSSYNSPLHF
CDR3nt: TGTGCCAGCAGTGTGGACAGCTCCTATAATTCACCCCTCCACTTT

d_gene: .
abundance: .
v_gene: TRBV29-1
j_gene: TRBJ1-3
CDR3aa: CSVNEGLYSGNTIYF
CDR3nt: TGCAGCGTCAATGAGGGTCTATACTCTGGAAACACCATATATTTT

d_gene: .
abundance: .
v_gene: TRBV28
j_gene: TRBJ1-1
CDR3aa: CASKLFLGEAFF
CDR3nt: TGTGCCAGCAAGTTGTTCCTAGGTGAAGCTTTCTTT

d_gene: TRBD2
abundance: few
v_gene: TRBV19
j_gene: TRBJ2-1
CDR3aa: CASNPTSGRGGSYNEQFF
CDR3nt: TGTGCCAGTAACCCGACTAGCGGGAGGGGTGGGTCCTACAATGAGCAGTTCTTC

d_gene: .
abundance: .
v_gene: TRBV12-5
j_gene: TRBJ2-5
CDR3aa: CASGLSPGQRVETQYF
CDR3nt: TGTGCTAGTGGTTTGTCCCCGGGACAAAGGGTTGAGACCCAGTACTTC

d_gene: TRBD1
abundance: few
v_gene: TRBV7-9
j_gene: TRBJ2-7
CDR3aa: CASSLDGQGAGEQYF
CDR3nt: TGTGCCAGCAGCTTAGATGGACAGGGGGCGGGGGAGCAGTACTTC

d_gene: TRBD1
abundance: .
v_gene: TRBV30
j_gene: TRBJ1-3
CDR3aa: CAWSLGGPGTFTSPGNTIYF
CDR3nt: TGTGCCTGGAGCCTAGGGGGCCCCGGGACATTTACTTCCCCTGGAAACACCATATATTTT

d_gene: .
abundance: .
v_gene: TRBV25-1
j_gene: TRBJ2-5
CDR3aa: CASSPPGLETQYF
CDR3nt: TGTGCCAGCAGTCCACCGGGACTAGAGACCCAGTACTTC

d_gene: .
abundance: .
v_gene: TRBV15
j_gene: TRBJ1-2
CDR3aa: CATSGGGNYGYTF
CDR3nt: TGTGCCACCAGCGGCGGGGGAAACTATGGCTACACCTTC

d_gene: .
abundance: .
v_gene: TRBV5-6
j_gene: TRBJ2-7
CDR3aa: CASVPGKLTYEQYF
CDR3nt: TGTGCCAGCGTCCCCGGGAAGTTGACCTACGAGCAGTACTTC

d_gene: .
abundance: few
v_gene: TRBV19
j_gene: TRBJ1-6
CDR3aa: CASSIVVQRNSPLHF
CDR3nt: TGTGCCAGTAGTATAGTGGTACAGAGAAATTCACCCCTCCACTTT

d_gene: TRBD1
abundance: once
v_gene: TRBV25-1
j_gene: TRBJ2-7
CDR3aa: CATKKSTGGAGEQYF
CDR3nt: TGTGCCACCAAAAAATCGACAGGGGGCGCGGGCGAGCAGTACTTC

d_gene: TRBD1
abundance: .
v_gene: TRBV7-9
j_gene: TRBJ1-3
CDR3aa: CASSPRTGGSGNTIYF
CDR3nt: TGTGCCAGCAGCCCTAGGACAGGGGGCTCTGGAAACACCATATATTTT

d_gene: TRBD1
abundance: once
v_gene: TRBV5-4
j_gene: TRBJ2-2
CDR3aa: CASRSGTGGPGELFF
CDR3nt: TGTGCCAGCAGATCCGGGACAGGGGGCCCCGGGGAGCTGTTTTTT

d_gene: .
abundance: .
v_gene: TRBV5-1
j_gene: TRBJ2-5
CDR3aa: CASSLEGSIETQYF
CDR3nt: TGCGCCAGCAGCTTGGAAGGTAGCATAGAGACCCAGTACTTC

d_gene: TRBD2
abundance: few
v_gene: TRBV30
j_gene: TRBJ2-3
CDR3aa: CAWSGTSIDTQYF
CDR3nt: TGTGCCTGGTCCGGGACTAGCATCGATACGCAGTATTTT

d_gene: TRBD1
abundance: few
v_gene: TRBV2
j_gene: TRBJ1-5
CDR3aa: CASSGYQGVNNQPQHF
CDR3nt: TGTGCCAGCAGTGGGTATCAGGGGGTTAACAATCAGCCCCAGCATTTT

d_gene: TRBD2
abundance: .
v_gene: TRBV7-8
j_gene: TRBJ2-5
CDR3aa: CASSGHLAGEAETQYF
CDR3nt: TGTGCCAGCAGCGGCCATTTAGCGGGAGAGGCAGAGACCCAGTACTTC

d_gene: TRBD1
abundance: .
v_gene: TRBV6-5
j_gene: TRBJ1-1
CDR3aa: CASRPAGGRTTEAFF
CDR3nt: TGTGCCAGCAGACCCGCAGGGGGGCGAACGACTGAAGCTTTCTTT

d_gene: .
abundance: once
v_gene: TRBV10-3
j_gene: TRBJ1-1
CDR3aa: CAISESGASTEAFF
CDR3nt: TGTGCCATCAGTGAGTCAGGGGCAAGCACTGAAGCTTTCTTT

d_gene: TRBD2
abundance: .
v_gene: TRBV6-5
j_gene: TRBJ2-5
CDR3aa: CASRTGTRASTQYF
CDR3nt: TGTGCCAGCAGGACCGGGACTAGGGCCTCGACCCAGTACTTC

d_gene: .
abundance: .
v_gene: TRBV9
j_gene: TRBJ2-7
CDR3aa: CASGRTGTSYEQYF
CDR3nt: TGTGCCAGCGGGAGGACAGGAACCTCCTACGAGCAGTACTTC

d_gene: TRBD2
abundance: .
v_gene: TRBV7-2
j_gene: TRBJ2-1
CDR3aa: CASSLDPSGSSYNEQFF
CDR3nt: TGTGCCAGCAGCTTAGATCCTAGCGGGTCCTCCTACAATGAGCAGTTCTTC

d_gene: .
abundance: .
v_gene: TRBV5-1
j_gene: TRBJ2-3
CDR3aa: CASSFNRAGADTQYF
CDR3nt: TGCGCCAGCAGCTTTAACAGGGCGGGAGCAGATACGCAGTATTTT

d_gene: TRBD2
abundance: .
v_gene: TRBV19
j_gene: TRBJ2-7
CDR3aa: CASSPGTSGRGGHEQYF
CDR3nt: TGTGCCAGTAGTCCCGGGACTAGCGGGAGAGGTGGGCACGAGCAGTACTTC

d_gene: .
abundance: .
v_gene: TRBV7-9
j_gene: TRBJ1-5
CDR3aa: CASSTDSEIKPQHF
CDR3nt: TGTGCCAGCAGCACCGACAGCGAGATCAAGCCCCAGCATTTT

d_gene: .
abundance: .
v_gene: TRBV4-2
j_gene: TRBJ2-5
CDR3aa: CASSQGGPGKETQYF
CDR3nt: TGTGCCAGCAGCCAAGGGGGCCCCGGAAAAGAGACCCAGTACTTC

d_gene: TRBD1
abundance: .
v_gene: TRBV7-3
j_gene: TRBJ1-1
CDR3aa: CASSPGTGYNEAFF
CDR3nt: TGTGCCAGCAGCCCCGGGACAGGGTACAACGAAGCTTTCTTT

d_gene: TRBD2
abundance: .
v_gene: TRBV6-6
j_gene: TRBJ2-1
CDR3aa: CASSRRLAGGDNEQFF
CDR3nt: TGTGCCAGCAGTCGAAGACTAGCGGGAGGGGACAATGAGCAGTTCTTC

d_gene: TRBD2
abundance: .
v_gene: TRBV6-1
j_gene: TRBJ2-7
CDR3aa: CASSEVGAGGSYEQYF
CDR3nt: TGTGCCAGCAGTGAAGTCGGTGCGGGAGGGTCTTACGAGCAGTACTTC

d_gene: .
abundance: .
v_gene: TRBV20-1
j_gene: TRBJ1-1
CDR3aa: CNAPSGDEAFF
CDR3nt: TGCAACGCCCCCAGCGGGGACGAAGCTTTCTTT

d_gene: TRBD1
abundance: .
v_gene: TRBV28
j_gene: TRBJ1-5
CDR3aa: CASSLDRGSGGQPQHF
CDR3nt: TGTGCCAGCAGCCTAGATCGGGGCTCAGGGGGCCAGCCCCAGCATTTT